This T cell receptor (beta chain) was identified in a study of T cells in Graves' hyperthyroidism and ophthalmopathy. Study findings and constraints: Blood also held most thyroid clonotypes expanded beyond 0.001. Progression to ophthalmopathy was predicted a median of approximately seven months early.

There are many counts of this clonotype. Its antigen is not known. RNA transcripts were the template for amplifying TCR beta CDR3 regions. With the HTBI primer set, the TCR CDR3 went through a first round of RT-PCR. One entry per CDR3 protein, called by TCRdb with MiXCR from the multiplex PCR reads. The sample yields 550,000 to 650,000 distinct CDR3 sequences, 11% to 15% seen once. Out of approximately 9.9 ml of fresh peripheral blood came the PBMCs. Germline CDR1 is DFQATT and CDR2 is SNEGSKA (reference sequence). This CDR3 contains 12 residues. V lost 5 bases, J lost 4 bases, and 10 bases lay in between.

The sequencing input was blood. The chain combines TRBV20-1 with TRBJ2-3; D gene uncertain. This sequence originates from a woman aged 25-40 years with Graves' hyperthyroidism that later progressed to Graves' ophthalmopathy. CDR3 sequence (DNA): TGCAGTGCTGTCAAGGGTCCAGATACGCAGTATTTT. This gives the protein CSAVKGPDTQYF.